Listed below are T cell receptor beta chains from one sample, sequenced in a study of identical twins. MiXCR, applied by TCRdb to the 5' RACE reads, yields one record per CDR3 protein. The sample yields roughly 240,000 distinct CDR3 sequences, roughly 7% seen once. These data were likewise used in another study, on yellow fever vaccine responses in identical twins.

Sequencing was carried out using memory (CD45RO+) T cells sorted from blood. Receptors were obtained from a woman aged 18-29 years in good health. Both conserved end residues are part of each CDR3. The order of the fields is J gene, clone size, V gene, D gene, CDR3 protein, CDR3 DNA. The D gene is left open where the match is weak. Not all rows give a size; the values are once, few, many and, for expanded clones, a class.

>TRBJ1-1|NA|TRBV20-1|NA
CSGRTNTEAFF
TGCAGTGGAAGAACGAACACTGAAGCTTTCTTT
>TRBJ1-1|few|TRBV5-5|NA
CASSQLKDLTALKAFF
TGTGCCAGCAGTCAACTTAAAGACCTGACAGCTCTGAAAGCTTTCTTT
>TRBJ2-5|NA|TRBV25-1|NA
CASSESGQIQETQYF
TGTGCCAGCAGTGAATCGGGACAAATACAAGAGACCCAGTACTTC
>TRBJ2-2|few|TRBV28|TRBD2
CASSTGGSNTGELFF
TGTGCCAGCTCAACGGGAGGCTCGAACACCGGGGAGCTGTTTTTT
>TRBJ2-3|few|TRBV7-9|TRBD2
CASSQAGVGNTQYF
TGTGCCAGCAGCCAGGCGGGAGTAGGGAATACGCAGTATTTT
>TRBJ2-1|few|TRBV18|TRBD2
CASSPSAGAATHNEQFF
TGTGCCAGCTCACCGTCTGCGGGAGCTGCTACTCACAATGAGCAGTTCTTC
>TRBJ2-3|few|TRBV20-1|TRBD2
CSAPKAGGPTDTQYF
TGCAGTGCTCCTAAAGCGGGAGGCCCCACAGATACGCAGTATTTT
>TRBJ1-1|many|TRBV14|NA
CASSRQNMNTEAFF
TGTGCCAGCAGCAGACAGAACATGAACACTGAAGCTTTCTTT
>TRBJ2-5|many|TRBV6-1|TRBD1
CATMHTGGQETQYF
TGTGCCACCATGCACACAGGGGGGCAAGAGACCCAGTACTTC
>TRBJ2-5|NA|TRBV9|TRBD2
CASSVAGGEQETQYF
TGTGCCAGCAGCGTAGCTGGGGGGGAGCAAGAGACCCAGTACTTC
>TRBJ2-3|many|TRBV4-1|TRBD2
CASSQPLAGGRTDTQYF
TGCGCCAGCAGCCAACCGCTAGCGGGAGGCCGCACAGATACGCAGTATTTT
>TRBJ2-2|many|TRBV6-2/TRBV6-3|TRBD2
CASSYPPTLAGGPDTGELFF
TGTGCCAGCAGTTACCCACCCACACTAGCGGGAGGGCCCGACACCGGGGAGCTGTTTTTT
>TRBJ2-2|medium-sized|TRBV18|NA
CASSPDTGELFF
TGTGCCAGCAGCCCCGACACCGGGGAGCTGTTTTTT
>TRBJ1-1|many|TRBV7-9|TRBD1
CASSSTGVSEAFF
TGTGCCAGCAGCTCCACAGGGGTCAGTGAAGCTTTCTTT
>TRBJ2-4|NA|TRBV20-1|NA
CSAPDVGQNIRYF
TGCAGTGCTCCAGACGTTGGTCAAAACATTCGGTACTTC
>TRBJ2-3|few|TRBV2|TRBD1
CASSGQGAFVGDTQYF
TGTGCCAGCAGTGGACAGGGGGCGTTTGTAGGAGATACGCAGTATTTT
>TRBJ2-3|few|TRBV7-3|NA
CASSLTDPRGIGTQYF
TGTGCCAGCAGCCTAACCGACCCTCGTGGGATCGGTACGCAGTATTTT
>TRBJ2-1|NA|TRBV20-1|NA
CSAPRTDYNEQFF
TGCAGTGCACCTAGGACCGACTACAATGAGCAGTTCTTC
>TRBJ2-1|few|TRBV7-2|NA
CASSLGALLAHTNEQFF
TGTGCCAGCAGCTTAGGGGCTCTATTAGCCCATACCAATGAGCAGTTCTTC
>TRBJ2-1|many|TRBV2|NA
CASSVYNNEQFF
TGTGCCAGCAGTGTCTACAACAATGAGCAGTTCTTC
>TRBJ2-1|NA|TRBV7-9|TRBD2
CASSNLAGSSYNEQFF
TGTGCCAGCAGTAACCTAGCGGGGAGCTCCTACAATGAGCAGTTCTTC
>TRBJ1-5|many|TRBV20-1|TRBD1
CSAREGTGRNQPQHF
TGCAGTGCTAGAGAAGGGACAGGGAGGAATCAGCCCCAGCATTTT
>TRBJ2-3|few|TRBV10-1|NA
CASSDHRATDTQYF
TGCGCCAGCAGTGACCACAGGGCGACAGATACGCAGTATTTT
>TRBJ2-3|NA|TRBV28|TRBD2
CASRTYWTSGSRGTDTQYF
TGTGCCAGCAGGACCTACTGGACTAGCGGATCCAGGGGCACAGATACGCAGTATTTT
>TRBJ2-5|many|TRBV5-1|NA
CASSLADRGRFETQYF
TGCGCCAGCAGCTTGGCGGACAGAGGGCGATTCGAGACCCAGTACTTC
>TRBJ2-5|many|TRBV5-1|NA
CASSLTGEATQETQYF
TGCGCCAGCAGCTTAACGGGGGAAGCCACCCAAGAGACCCAGTACTTC
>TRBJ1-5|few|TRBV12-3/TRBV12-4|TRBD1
CASSGTGNSNQPQHF
TGTGCCAGCAGTGGGACAGGAAATAGCAATCAGCCCCAGCATTTT
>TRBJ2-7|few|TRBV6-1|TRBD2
CASSPTSGTSYEQYF
TGTGCCAGCAGCCCCACTAGCGGAACTTCCTACGAGCAGTACTTC
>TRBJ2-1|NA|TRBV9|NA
CASSVGTLEGSYNEQFF
TGTGCCAGCAGCGTAGGGACCCTCGAGGGCTCCTACAATGAGCAGTTCTTC
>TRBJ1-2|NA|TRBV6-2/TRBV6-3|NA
CASSYNRFGGYTF
TGTGCCAGCAGTTACAACCGGTTCGGGGGCTACACCTTC
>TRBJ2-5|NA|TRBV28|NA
CASSFQMKETQYF
TGTGCCAGCAGTTTTCAGATGAAAGAGACCCAGTACTTC
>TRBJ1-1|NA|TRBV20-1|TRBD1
CSARGQATEAFF
TGCAGTGCTAGGGGACAGGCCACTGAAGCTTTCTTT
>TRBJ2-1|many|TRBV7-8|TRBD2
CASSFTGTSGTNEQFF
TGTGCCAGCAGCTTCACCGGGACTAGCGGGACGAATGAGCAGTTCTTC
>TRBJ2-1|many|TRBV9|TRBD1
CASSPRTGKSNDEQFF
TGTGCCAGCAGCCCGCGGACAGGGAAGAGTAACGATGAGCAGTTCTTC
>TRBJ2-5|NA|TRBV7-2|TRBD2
CASSRGMMGSGTTQYF
TGTGCCAGCAGCCGTGGAATGATGGGTAGCGGGACGACCCAGTACTTC
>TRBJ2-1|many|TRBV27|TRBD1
CASKYRGDEQFF
TGTGCCAGCAAATACAGGGGGGATGAGCAGTTCTTC
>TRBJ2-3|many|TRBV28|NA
CASSSGPLLAQYF
TGTGCCAGCAGTTCGGGCCCACTACTAGCGCAGTATTTT
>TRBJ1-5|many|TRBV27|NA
CASTRDPKYQPQHF
TGTGCCAGCACCCGAGACCCGAAATATCAGCCCCAGCATTTT
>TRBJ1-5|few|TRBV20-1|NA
CSARDGGAAYSNQPQHF
TGCAGTGCTAGAGATGGAGGGGCAGCGTATAGCAATCAGCCCCAGCATTTT
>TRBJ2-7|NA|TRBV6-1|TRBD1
CASSPGTASSYEQYF
TGTGCCAGCAGTCCCGGGACAGCGAGCTCCTACGAGCAGTACTTC
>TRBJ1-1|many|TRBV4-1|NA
CASSQVAGGTEAFF
TGCGCCAGCAGCCAAGTAGCCGGGGGCACTGAAGCTTTCTTT
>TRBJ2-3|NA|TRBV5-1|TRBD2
CASSTAERGGTDTQYF
TGCGCCAGCAGCACCGCGGAGCGGGGAGGCACAGATACGCAGTATTTT
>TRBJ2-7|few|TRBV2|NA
CASSDYRHSYEQYF
TGTGCCAGCAGTGATTACAGGCATTCCTACGAGCAGTACTTC
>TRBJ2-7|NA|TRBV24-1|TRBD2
CATSGTSGVSYEQYF
TGTGCCACCAGTGGGACTAGCGGGGTCTCCTACGAGCAGTACTTC
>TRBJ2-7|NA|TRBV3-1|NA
CASSPPGRRSHRDRFEQYF
TGTGCCAGCAGCCCACCGGGCCGAAGGAGCCACAGGGATCGGTTCGAGCAGTACTTC
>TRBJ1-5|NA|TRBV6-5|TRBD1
CASSHRGRENQPQHF
TGTGCCAGCAGTCACAGGGGGCGCGAAAATCAGCCCCAGCATTTT
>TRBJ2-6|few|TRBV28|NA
CASSSVTSGANVLTF
TGTGCCAGCAGTTCTGTGACCTCTGGGGCCAACGTCCTGACTTTC
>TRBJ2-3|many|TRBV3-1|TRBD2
CASSQAPRGGVSDTQYF
TGTGCCAGCAGCCAGGCTCCGCGGGGGGGGGTTTCCGATACGCAGTATTTT
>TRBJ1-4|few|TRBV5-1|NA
CASSSDGGEKLFF
TGCGCCAGCAGCTCGGACGGGGGTGAAAAACTGTTTTTT